This TCR beta chain was documented in a study of PD-L1 blockade in urothelial cancer. In the study overall: Analysis of the blood was performed 3 weeks (second dose) and 6 weeks after treatment start.

Time point indicated: peripheral blood 6 weeks after treatment start. TCRdb's table, derived via immunoSEQ multiplex PCR, lists solely in-frame clones and lacks some. The data hold approximately 38,000 clones, with roughly 90% observed a single time. Germline V gene sequence: CDR1 SGHRS, CDR2 YFSETQ. V was trimmed by 4 bases and J by 6 bases, leaving 23 bases between them. The CDR3 runs to 17 residues. The clonotype comes from a man aged 60 to 69 with urothelial cancer. Source: PBMCs, taken around atezolizumab (anti-PD-L1) treatment. The V call is TRBV5-1, the J call TRBJ2-1, with D unresolved. CDR3 in DNA: TGCGCCAGCAGCCCCGCTAGGATAGCAGCTTCGAGCAATGAGCAGTTCTTC. Translation gives CASSPARIAASSNEQFF.